One and the same sample provided the 32 T cell receptor beta chains below, sequenced in a study of T cell clonotyping in hematopoietic cell transplantation. Measured with immunoSEQ multiplex PCR; TCRdb has only the in-frame clones, and not every one. The data hold tens of thousands of clones, with roughly 91% observed a single time. Described time point: recipient sample about 28 days before transplant, after cytoreduction. The specimen comprised peripheral blood mononuclear cells, sampled before stem cell transplant. The source is a man between 45 and 60 years old with acute myeloid leukemia. Some clones in this sample may be carry-over from other donors' samples.

The rearrangement joins TRBV2 to TRBJ1-5; D not resolved. CDR3 size: 15 residues. Trimming removed 7 bases from V and 5 bases from J, with 18 bases in between. From germline, CDR1 is SNHLY and CDR2 FYNNEI. Here the CDR3 reads CASTQAQAGYQPQHF. CDR3 DNA sequence: TGTGCCAGCACCCAAGCTCAGGCCGGATATCAGCCCCAGCATTTT.

V and J are TRBV4-3 and TRBJ2-4, with a tentative D call TRBD2 (7 bases). Germline V gene sequence: CDR1 LGHNA, CDR2 YSLEER. V lost 4 bases to trimming and J lost 1 base, with 20 bases between them. The CDR3 loop spans 18 amino acids. The CDR3 protein is CASSPQEAGARAKNIQYF. The CDR3 DNA reads TGCGCCAGCAGCCCCCAGGAGGCGGGGGCGCGGGCCAAAAACATTCAGTACTTC.

The rearrangement uses TRBV29-1 and TRBJ2-7; D call uncertain. CDR1 is SQVTM and CDR2 is ANQGSEA in the germline V gene. This CDR3 is 13 amino acids long. The V end was cut by 6 bases, the J end by 3 bases, with 15 bases between. Here the CDR3 DNA reads TGCAGCGTCAAAGACGTAGGCTTCTACGAGCAGTACTTC. Protein sequence: CSVKDVGFYEQYF.

The chain has TRBV6-1 and TRBJ1-2; D perhaps matches TRBD1 (5 bases). CDR3 length: 15 amino acids. Trimming took off 3 bases at V and 4 bases at J, with 15 bases between the two ends. CDR1 MNHNS and CDR2 SASEGT come from the germline V gene. The CDR3 DNA reads as TGTGCCAGCAGTGAGATGTTCGAGGGGTCCTATGGCTACACCTTC. Protein product: CASSEMFEGSYGYTF.

The chain carries TRBV5-6 and TRBJ2-5, with D possibly TRBD1 on 6 matching bases. Trimming took off 1 base at V and 5 bases at J, with 9 bases between the two ends. The CDR3 sequence is 13 residues long. Per germline, CDR1 SGHDT and CDR2 YYEEEE. CDR3 sequence reads: CASSLRGLETQYF. The CDR3 DNA reads TGTGCCAGCAGCTTGAGGGGGTTGGAGACCCAGTACTTC. The variable domain in full, with the rest retrieved from reference TRBV5-6 and TRBJ2-5, is DAGVTQSPTHLIKTRGQQVTLRCSPKSGHDTVSWYQQALGQGPQFIFQYYEEEERQRGNFPDRFSGHQFPNYSSELNVNALLLGDSALYLCASSLRGLETQYFGPGTRLLVL.

V usage is TRBV28 and J usage is TRBJ1-1, with D possibly being TRBD1 (6 bases). The germline V gene encodes CDR1 MDHEN and CDR2 SYDVKM. CDR3 length: 12 amino acids. The chain's CDR3 is CAVPRGPTEAFF. CDR3 nucleotides: TGTGCAGTCCCCAGGGGCCCCACTGAAGCTTTCTTT.

The chain has TRBV4-2 and TRBJ1-4; the D is unclear. Germline assignment: CDR1 LGHNA and CDR2 YNFKEQ. The CDR3 loop spans 17 amino acids. Trimming shortened V by 0 bases and J by 8 bases, and 19 bases separated the two germline ends. CDR3 loop: CASSQEPRRQADEKLFF. For the CDR3, the DNA is TGTGCCAGCAGCCAAGAACCCCGTCGCCAGGCGGACGAAAAACTGTTTTTT.

This clone has only one observation. The V and J genes are TRBV28 and TRBJ2-7; 12 positions agree with TRBD2. The CDR3 sequence is 16 residues long. The germline V gene has CDR1 MDHEN and CDR2 SYDVKM. V shed 4 bases and J 7 bases; nucleotides not matched to a gene: 11. CDR3 sequence: CASSSRRLAGDGEQYF. CDR3 DNA sequence: TGTGCCAGCAGTTCCCGCCGACTAGCGGGAGATGGGGAGCAGTACTTC. Combining the CDR3 with reference TRBV28 and TRBJ2-7 gives the whole variable domain DVKVTQSSRYLVKRTGEKVFLECVQDMDHENMFWYRQDPGLGLRLIYFSYDVKMKEKGDIPEGYSVSREKKERFSLILESASTNQTSMYLCASSSRRLAGDGEQYFGPGTRLTVT.

J is TRBJ2-7 and V is TRBV13, with 7 bases matching TRBD1. This CDR3 has 14 amino acids. Unmatched junction bases numbered 8, after V lost 3 bases and J lost 6 bases. Germline CDR1 reads PRHDT; CDR2 reads FYEKMQ (reference sequence). The CDR3 sequence: CASSFSDRAFEQYF. In nucleotides, the CDR3 is TGTGCCAGCAGCTTCTCAGACAGGGCCTTCGAGCAGTACTTC.

This chain connects TRBV5-1 to TRBJ1-2, with D unclear. CDR1 SGHRS and CDR2 YFSETQ come from the germline V gene. Trimming stripped 0 bases from V and 8 bases from J, with 8 bases between. This CDR3 contains 12 residues. CDR3 residues: CASSLGAEGYTF. CDR3 sequence (DNA): TGCGCCAGCAGCTTGGGCGCGGAAGGCTACACCTTC. Filled out from reference TRBV5-1 and TRBJ1-2, the complete variable domain reads KAGVTQTPRYLIKTRGQQVTLSCSPISGHRSVSWYQQTPGQGLQFLFEYFSETQRNKGNFPGRFSGRQFSNSRSEMNVSTLELGDSALYLCASSLGAEGYTFGSGTRLTVV.

The CDR3, as DNA: TGTGCCAGCAGCCACGCTCCGGTCGAGCAGTACTTC. Protein product: CASSHAPVEQYF. The chain links TRBV14 to TRBJ2-7; D is undetermined. From germline, CDR1 is SGHDN and CDR2 FVKESK. CDR3 length: 12 amino acids. V was cut by 3 bases and J by 6 bases, with 9 bases left in between.

V usage is TRBV19 and J usage is TRBJ1-3; no reliable D call. The CDR3 contains 14 residues. Trimming took 3 bases from V and 0 from J, leaving 6 bases between them. Germline V gives CDR1 LNHDA, CDR2 SQIVND (reference sequence). The chain's CDR3 is CASSMQISGNTIYF. Written as DNA, the CDR3 is TGTGCCAGTAGTATGCAGATCTCTGGAAACACCATATATTTT.

This rearrangement joins TRBV2 to TRBJ1-5, with 7 positions matching TRBD1. Trimming at V came to 7 bases and at J to 5 bases, leaving 5 bases not matched to a gene. Germline lookup yields CDR1 SNHLY and CDR2 FYNNEI. The CDR3 has 13 amino acids. The CDR3 DNA sequence: TGTGCCAGCAATGGGGACAGCTATCAGCCCCAGCATTTT. Translation gives CASNGDSYQPQHF.

V gene TRBV18 combines with J gene TRBJ2-7; D uncertain. This CDR3 contains 15 residues. V dropped 3 bases and J dropped 0 bases, with 12 bases sitting between them. Germline V gene lookup returns CDR1 KGHSH and CDR2 LQKENI. The CDR3: CASSPHPQSSYEQYF. Here the CDR3 DNA reads TGTGCCAGCTCACCCCACCCGCAGAGCTCCTACGAGCAGTACTTC. The full variable domain, in which reference TRBV18 and TRBJ2-7 provide the parts outside the CDR3, is NAGVMQNPRHLVRRRGQEARLRCSPMKGHSHVYWYRQLPEEGLKFMVYLQKENIIDESGMPKERFSAEFPKEGPSILRIQQVVRGDSAAYFCASSPHPQSSYEQYFGPGTRLTVT.

The chain links TRBV27 to TRBJ2-1, with D perhaps matching TRBD2 (5 bases). The CDR3 is made up of 13 amino acids. Germline assignment: CDR1 MNHEY and CDR2 SMNVEV (reference sequence). The V end lost 5 bases, the J end lost 4 bases, and 9 bases lay between the germline ends. CDR3 amino acids: CASSRTGYNEQFF. CDR3 coding DNA: TGTGCCAGCAGTAGGACGGGATACAATGAGCAGTTCTTC.

This clone was observed a single time. The genes are TRBV2 and TRBJ2-7; D may be TRBD1 or TRBD2 (6 bases each). V lost 8 bases and J 7 bases, leaving 21 bases between the germline ends. This CDR3 contains 14 residues. Germline values: CDR1 SNHLY, CDR2 FYNNEI. DNA of the CDR3: TGTGCCAGCTGTAGGGGGGCCCAGCGTTGGGAGCAGTACTTC. Encoded protein: CASCRGAQRWEQYF.

The V gene is TRBV6-4, the J gene TRBJ1-1; 7 nucleotides line up with TRBD1. Per the germline V gene, CDR1 is MRHNA and CDR2 is SNTAGT. This CDR3 has 15 amino acids. V gave up 5 bases and J gave up 2 bases; unmatched junction bases: 8. CDR3 sequence reads: CASSPGTAFNTEAFF. CDR3 nucleotide sequence: TGTGCCAGCAGTCCCGGGACAGCTTTTAACACTGAAGCTTTCTTT.

The chain carries TRBV2 and TRBJ2-1, with TRBD2 identical over 7 bases. Germline lookup yields CDR1 SNHLY and CDR2 FYNNEI. This CDR3 has 15 residues. The V segment lost 4 bases and the J segment 5 bases; nucleotides outside the gene matches: 8. CDR3 in amino acids: CASSGAAGPNNEQFF. CDR3 coding DNA: TGTGCCAGCAGTGGCGCAGCGGGGCCCAACAATGAGCAGTTCTTC.

This clone was seen once. The V call is TRBV11-2, the J call TRBJ1-6; D is possibly TRBD1 (5 bases). CDR3 size: 15 residues. The V end was cut by 6 bases, the J end by 5 bases, with 14 bases between. Germline V gives CDR1 SGHAT, CDR2 FQNNGV. The CDR3 bases are TGTGCCAGCAGTTTTACCGGGACGGATAATTCACCCCTCCACTTT. Translation gives CASSFTGTDNSPLHF.

There are a few counts of this clone. The chain recombines TRBV4-2 with TRBJ2-3; D is undetermined. CDR1 LGHNA and CDR2 YNFKEQ come from the germline V gene. V dropped 0 bases and J dropped 6 bases, with 13 bases sitting between them. The CDR3 has 15 residues. The CDR3 loop is CASSQEDEMGDTQYF. The CDR3 nucleotides read TGTGCCAGCAGCCAAGAGGACGAAATGGGGGATACGCAGTATTTT.

The gene calls are TRBV2 and TRBJ2-1; no firm D call. Germline CDR1 is SNHLY and CDR2 is FYNNEI. The V and J ends lost 1 base and 8 bases respectively, with 6 bases between them. This CDR3 has 12 residues. In DNA, the CDR3 is TGTGCCAGCAGTGAAGGGTGGGATGAGCAGTTCTTC. Protein product: CASSEGWDEQFF.

The chain couples TRBV5-1 to TRBJ1-2, with TRBD1 matching over 7 bases. The CDR3 length is 15 residues. V trimming: 1 base; J trimming: 2 bases; junction bases outside the gene matches: 5. Germline V gene sequence: CDR1 SGHRS, CDR2 YFSETQ. CDR3 DNA sequence: TGCGCCAGCAGCTTGTCAGGGGGGACCAACTATGGCTACACCTTC. This gives the protein CASSLSGGTNYGYTF.

A single count supports this clone. V usage is TRBV29-1 and J usage is TRBJ2-1; D remains ambiguous. Trimming took off 4 bases at V and 5 bases at J, with 9 bases between the two ends. Germline V gene sequence: CDR1 SQVTM, CDR2 ANQGSEA. The CDR3 totals 12 residues. CDR3 loop: CSVVRANNEQFF. The DNA for the CDR3 is TGCAGCGTTGTCCGGGCTAACAATGAGCAGTTCTTC.

The V and J genes are TRBV11-2 and TRBJ2-3, with a tentative D call TRBD2 (7 bases). CDR3 length equals 19 residues. Trimming took off 0 bases at V and 2 bases at J, with 21 bases between the two ends. Germline V gene sequence: CDR1 SGHAT, CDR2 FQNNGV. The CDR3 DNA sequence: TGTGCCAGCAGCTTAGACCCACCTCTTCGAGGGGGGGCCACAGATACGCAGTATTTT. This translates into CASSLDPPLRGGATDTQYF. Complete variable domain (other parts from reference TRBV11-2 and TRBJ2-3): EAGVAQSPRYKIIEKRQSVAFWCNPISGHATLYWYQQILGQGPKLLIQFQNNGVVDDSQLPKDRFSAERLKGVDSTLKIQPAKLEDSAVYLCASSLDPPLRGGATDTQYFGPGTRLTVL.

This clone was detected once. This chain links TRBV7-3 with TRBJ2-7, with a tentative D call TRBD1 (6 bases). V was clipped by 5 bases and J by 3 bases, with 11 bases between them. CDR3 length: 13 residues. Germline CDR1 and CDR2: SGHTA and FQGTGA. The CDR3 region is CASSPGQVYEQYF. CDR3 bases: TGTGCCAGCAGCCCGGGACAAGTCTACGAGCAGTACTTC.

V gene TRBV2 combines with J gene TRBJ2-5, with 13 bases that match TRBD2. Germline loops: CDR1 SNHLY, CDR2 FYNNEI. The CDR3 runs to 14 residues. V lost 9 bases, J lost 5 bases, and 6 bases stayed unmatched. The CDR3 nucleotides read TGTGCCAGTCGACTAGCGGGGGGTAGCGAGACCCAGTACTTC. As protein: CASRLAGGSETQYF.

The rearrangement links TRBV5-1 to TRBJ1-1; maybe TRBD1 (6 bases). V lost 7 bases and J 0 bases, leaving 22 bases between the germline ends. CDR3 length: 17 amino acids. The germline gives CDR1 SGHRS, CDR2 YFSETQ. The chain's CDR3 is CASQPGQKGHMNTEAFF. The CDR3 DNA reads TGCGCCAGCCAACCCGGACAGAAGGGGCACATGAACACTGAAGCTTTCTTT.

In its sample, this clone was seen once. The chain joins TRBV5-1 to TRBJ1-1, with 7 nucleotides matching TRBD1. The germline gives CDR1 SGHRS, CDR2 YFSETQ. Trimming at V came to 4 bases and at J to 0 bases, leaving 12 bases not matched to a gene. CDR3 length: 17 amino acids. The CDR3 loop reads CASSPAGTVYMNTEAFF. The CDR3 DNA sequence: TGCGCCAGCAGCCCCGCCGGGACAGTCTACATGAACACTGAAGCTTTCTTT.

The chain uses TRBV27 and TRBJ2-3; tentatively, D is TRBD1 (6 bases). CDR3 length: 14 amino acids. Germline CDR1 is MNHEY and CDR2 is SMNVEV (reference sequence). Trimming stripped 7 bases from V and 1 base from J, with 12 bases between. The CDR3 DNA sequence: TGTGCCAGCAAAAGGGCAGGGGGCACAGATACGCAGTATTTT. Translated: CASKRAGGTDTQYF.

This clone occurred a few times. The chain employs TRBV5-5 and TRBJ2-5; 7 nucleotides match TRBD2. Germline CDR1 reads SGHKS; CDR2 reads YYEKEE (reference sequence). Losses at the gene ends were 0 bases for V and 2 bases for J; bases not matched to a gene: 7. The length of the CDR3 is 16 residues. CDR3 in DNA: TGTGCCAGCAGCTTGGGGGTCGGGGGGAAGCAAGAGACCCAGTACTTC. Its protein product is CASSLGVGGKQETQYF.

This sequence joins TRBV2 and TRBJ2-3, with D perhaps TRBD2 (6 bases). Per germline, CDR1 SNHLY and CDR2 FYNNEI. V was pared by 7 bases and J by 6 bases, with 11 bases between. This CDR3 is built from 12 residues. The CDR3 loop is CASNREMDTQYF. CDR3 coding DNA: TGTGCCAGCAATCGGGAGATGGATACGCAGTATTTT.

The chain links TRBV5-1 to TRBJ1-6, with a weak D call TRBD1 (5 bases). This CDR3 is 14 amino acids long. Trimming removed 4 bases at V and 8 bases at J, with 13 bases between. The V gene's germline CDR1 is SGHRS and CDR2 YFSETQ. CDR3 nucleotide sequence: TGCGCCAGCAGCCGTCAGGGTAATGATTCACCCCTCCACTTT. This encodes CASSRQGNDSPLHF.